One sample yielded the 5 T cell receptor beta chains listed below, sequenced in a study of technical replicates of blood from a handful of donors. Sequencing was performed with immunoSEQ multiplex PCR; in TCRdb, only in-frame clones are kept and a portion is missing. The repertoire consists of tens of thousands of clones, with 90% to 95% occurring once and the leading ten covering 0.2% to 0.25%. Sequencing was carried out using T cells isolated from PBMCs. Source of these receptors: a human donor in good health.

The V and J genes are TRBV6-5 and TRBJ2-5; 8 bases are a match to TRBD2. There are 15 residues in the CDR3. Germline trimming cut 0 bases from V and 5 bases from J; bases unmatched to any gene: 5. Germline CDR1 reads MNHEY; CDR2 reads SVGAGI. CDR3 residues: CASSYSRRGAETQYF. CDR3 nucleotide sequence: TGTGCCAGCAGTTACTCCCGGCGGGGGGCGGAGACCCAGTACTTC.

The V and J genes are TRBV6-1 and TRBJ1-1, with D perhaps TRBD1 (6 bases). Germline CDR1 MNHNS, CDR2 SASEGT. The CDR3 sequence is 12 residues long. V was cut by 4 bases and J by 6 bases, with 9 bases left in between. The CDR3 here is CASSVWTAEAFF. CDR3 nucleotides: TGTGCCAGCAGTGTTTGGACAGCTGAAGCTTTCTTT.

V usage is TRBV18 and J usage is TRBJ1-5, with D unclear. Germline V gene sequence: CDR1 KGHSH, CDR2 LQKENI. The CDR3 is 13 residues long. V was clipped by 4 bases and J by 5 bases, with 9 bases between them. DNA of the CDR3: TGTGCCAGCTCACTAGAGTCGGATCAGCCCCAGCATTTT. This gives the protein CASSLESDQPQHF.

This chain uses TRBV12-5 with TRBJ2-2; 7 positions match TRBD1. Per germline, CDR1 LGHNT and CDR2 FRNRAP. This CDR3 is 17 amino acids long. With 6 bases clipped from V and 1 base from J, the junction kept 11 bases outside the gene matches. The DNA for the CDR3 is TGTGCTAGTGGGGGACAGCCCCATGACCTGAACACCGGGGAGCTGTTTTTT. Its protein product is CASGGQPHDLNTGELFF.

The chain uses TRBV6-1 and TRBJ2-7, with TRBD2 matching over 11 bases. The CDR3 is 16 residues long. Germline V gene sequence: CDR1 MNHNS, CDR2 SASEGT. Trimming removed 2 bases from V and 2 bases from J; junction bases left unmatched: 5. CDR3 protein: CASSERLTSGAYEQYF. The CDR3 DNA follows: TGTGCCAGCAGTGAACGGTTGACTAGCGGGGCCTACGAGCAGTACTTC.